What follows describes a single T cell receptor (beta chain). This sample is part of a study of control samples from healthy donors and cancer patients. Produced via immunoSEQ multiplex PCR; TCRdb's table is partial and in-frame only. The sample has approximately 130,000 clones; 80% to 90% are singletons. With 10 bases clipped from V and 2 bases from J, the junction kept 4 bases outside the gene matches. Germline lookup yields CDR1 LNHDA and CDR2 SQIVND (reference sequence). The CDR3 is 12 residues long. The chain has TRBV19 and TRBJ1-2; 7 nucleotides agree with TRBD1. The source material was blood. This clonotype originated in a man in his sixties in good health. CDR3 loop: CATLQGNYGYTF. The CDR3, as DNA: TGTGCCACCCTACAGGGGAACTATGGCTACACCTTC.